This TCR beta chain came from a study of regulatory T cells in long-lasting Graves disease. At the level of the study: With positive TSH receptor antibodies and over 5 years of antithyroid drugs, Graves' disease was considered persistent.

The study, taken as a whole, reports: It was in persistent disease that TRBV28, TRBJ1-2 and TRBJ2-5 were favored.

In building TCR beta libraries, iRepertoire HTBI primers were used together with Arm-PCR of CDR3 regions. Original data processing: Sequenced samples collectively carried under 75 TRBV and some 15 TRBJ segments. One entry per CDR3 protein results from TCRdb running MiXCR on the multiplex PCR reads. The V and J calls come from TCRdb's annotation, not from the publication. The sample holds about 470,000 distinct CDR3 sequences, about 22% seen once. This clonotype has more than one count but fewer than ten. Its antigen is not identified. This CDR3 has 17 residues. Germline V gives CDR1 SEHNR, CDR2 FQNEAQ (reference sequence). V gave up 4 bases and J gave up 6 bases; unmatched junction bases: 10. Time point indicated: persistent/refractory GD, antithyroid drugs over 5 years with positive TRAb. The TCR library was made from RNA extracted from PBMCs. Patients with Graves' disease were diagnosed by American Thyroid Association guidelines.

This chain connects TRBV7-9 to TRBJ1-6, with TRBD1 matching 9 bases. The receptor was derived from a female donor with Graves disease. The material was peripheral blood mononuclear cells (PBMCs), obtained when the disease was refractory, from a patient treated with antithyroid drugs. The CDR3 nucleotides are TGTGCCAGCAGCTCATTTGCGGGGACAGGGTTTAATTCACCCCTCCACTTT. Its translation: CASSSFAGTGFNSPLHF.